The clone carrying this T cell receptor beta chain was counted a single time. The source of the sample is a study of PD-L1 blockade in urothelial cancer. The overall study: Each patient had 0 to 3 earlier chemotherapy regimens. Researchers found blood samples held a median of approximately 150,000 T cells.

The sample's time point: peripheral blood 6 weeks after treatment start. V was trimmed by 8 bases and J by 7 bases, leaving 15 bases between them. The CDR3 is 13 residues long. Germline V lookup: CDR1 LNHNV, CDR2 YYDKDF (reference sequence). Each PCR reaction had synthetic TCR analog templates spiked into it. Profiling relied on immunoSEQ multiplex PCR, and the TCRdb table lists in-frame clones only, not all of them. Of under 40,000 clones listed, about 89% are singletons. Specimen: PBMCs, collected around atezolizumab (anti-PD-L1) treatment. The chain links TRBV15 to TRBJ1-3; D is perhaps TRBD1 (5 bases). The sequence came from an elderly man with urothelial cancer. DNA for the CDR3: TGTGCCACCCGCCTACCTGGGGGGAACACCATATATTTT. This sequence encodes CATRLPGGNTIYF.